One and the same sample provided the 25 T cell receptor beta chains below, sequenced in a study of blood T cells in healthy people across ages. Combining a sample-barcoded 5' primer with a J-beta primer mix, a second PCR ran for roughly 7 to 11 cycles. One entry per CDR3 protein results from TCRdb running MiXCR on the 5' RACE reads. This sample has about 680,000 distinct CDR3 sequences, with over 45% found just once. The sequenced sample was blood. The receptor source for this set is a woman aged 55-70 years in good health.

The rearrangement joins TRBV9 to TRBJ2-7; 8 bases align to TRBD2. Per the germline V gene, CDR1 is SGDLS and CDR2 is YYNGEE. With 5 bases clipped from V and 3 bases from J, the junction kept 19 bases outside the gene matches. The CDR3 runs to 18 residues. The CDR3 sequence: CASSRTTSASGSNYEQYF. The DNA of the CDR3 is TGTGCCAGCAGTCGAACAACTTCCGCCAGCGGGAGCAACTACGAGCAGTACTTC.

The V and J genes are TRBV28 and TRBJ2-7; D is perhaps TRBD2 (5 bases). Germline CDR1 is MDHEN and CDR2 is SYDVKM. The CDR3 consists of 15 residues. Trimming shortened V by 2 bases and J by 3 bases, and 14 bases separated the two germline ends. CDR3 loop: CASSLRSGWDYEQYF. The CDR3 DNA reads TGTGCCAGCAGTTTAAGAAGCGGTTGGGACTACGAGCAGTACTTC.

This sequence joins TRBV20-1 and TRBJ2-1; D gene uncertain. V lost 5 bases to trimming and J lost 5 bases, with 10 bases between them. The CDR3 runs to 12 residues. CDR1 and CDR2 from the germline V gene are DFQATT and SNEGSKA (reference sequence). The chain's CDR3 is CSALWGHNEQFF. CDR3 sequence (DNA): TGCAGTGCTCTCTGGGGTCACAATGAGCAGTTCTTC.

This clonotype was detected a few times. The J gene is TRBJ2-3, the V gene TRBV20-1; 10 bases are a match to TRBD2. J was trimmed by 4 bases and V by 3 bases; bases with no gene match: 7. The CDR3 length is 15 residues. CDR1 and CDR2 from the germline V gene are DFQATT and SNEGSKA (reference sequence). The CDR3 region has the DNA TGCAGTGCTAGGGATTCTAGCGGGAGCTCAGATACGCAGTATTTT. It yields the protein CSARDSSGSSDTQYF.

The chain combines TRBV7-3 with TRBJ2-5, with D perhaps TRBD2 (6 bases). Trimming shortened V by 3 bases and J by 11 bases, and 22 bases separated the two germline ends. CDR1 is SGHTA, CDR2 FQGTGA, per germline. This CDR3 contains 15 residues. CDR3 nucleotide sequence: TGTGCCAGCAGCTTCGACGGGAGCCCCTACAATGAGCAGTACTTC. Its translation is CASSFDGSPYNEQYF.

This clonotype was detected ten times or more. J is TRBJ2-1 and V is TRBV20-1; no clear D gene. CDR3 size: 11 residues. V gave up 5 bases and J gave up 9 bases, with 11 bases separating them. Germline values: CDR1 DFQATT, CDR2 SNEGSKA (reference sequence). For the CDR3, the DNA is TGCAGTGCTCGAAGCTCCGGTGAGCAGTTCTTC. Translating gives CSARSSGEQFF.

This clonotype showed up just a few times. The chain is built from TRBV20-1 and TRBJ2-1, with D possibly matching TRBD2 (6 bases). The length of the CDR3 is 12 residues. Germline lookup yields CDR1 DFQATT and CDR2 SNEGSKA (reference sequence). CDR3 amino acids: CTPGGDYNEQFF. The DNA for the CDR3 is TGCACCCCCGGCGGGGACTACAATGAGCAGTTCTTC.

V gene TRBV2 combines with J gene TRBJ2-6; no clear D gene. CDR3 length: 16 amino acids. The V and J ends lost 8 bases and 1 base respectively, with 15 bases between them. The germline V gene has CDR1 SNHLY and CDR2 FYNNEI. CDR3 nucleotides: TGTGCCAGCGCAGAGACAAGAAGGTCTGGGGCCAACGTCCTGACTTTC. Translated, it gives CASAETRRSGANVLTF.

This clonotype was seen only a few times. The rearrangement links TRBV18 to TRBJ2-7; 8 nucleotides agree with TRBD1. The germline V gene has CDR1 KGHSH and CDR2 LQKENI. CDR3 size: 14 residues. Unmatched junction bases numbered 8, after V lost 5 bases and J lost 5 bases. The DNA of the CDR3 is TGTGCCAGCTCATTGGACAGGGAGAGGAACGAGCAGTACTTC. Translating gives CASSLDRERNEQYF.

This clonotype was seen only a few times. The V gene is TRBV10-3, the J gene TRBJ2-3, with D tentatively TRBD2 (6 bases). Germline values: CDR1 ENHRY, CDR2 SYGVKD. Between the trimmed V and J ends, which lost 3 bases and 0 bases, there was a span of 13 bases. The CDR3 length is 16 residues. The CDR3 spells CAISDVWSGSTDTQYF. The DNA for the CDR3 is TGTGCCATCAGTGATGTTTGGAGCGGGAGCACAGATACGCAGTATTTT.

A word on this clonotype: Sequence at one end of the junction differs from germline and may be a read error. The V and J genes are TRBV9 and TRBJ2-7, with a weak D call TRBD2 (6 bases). CDR3 size: 14 residues. Per the germline V gene, CDR1 is SGDLS and CDR2 is YYNGEE. CDR3: CVSSDGLLSYEQYF. The DNA of the CDR3 is TGTGTCAGCAGCGACGGACTACTGTCCTACGAGCAGTACTTC.

There are many counts of this clonotype. V is TRBV28 and J is TRBJ2-7; 10 positions agree with TRBD1. The CDR3 runs to 15 residues. V shed 5 bases, J shed 5 bases, and the junction held 9 bases outside the gene matches. CDR1 and CDR2 (germline): MDHEN, SYDVKM. The CDR3 DNA reads TGTGCCAGCAGTACGCCGGGACAGGGGCTCGACGAGCAGTACTTC. It specifies CASSTPGQGLDEQYF. The variable domain in full, completed from reference TRBV28 and TRBJ2-7, reads DVKVTQSSRYLVKRTGEKVFLECVQDMDHENMFWYRQDPGLGLRLIYFSYDVKMKEKGDIPEGYSVSREKKERFSLILESASTNQTSMYLCASSTPGQGLDEQYFGPGTRLTVT.

This clonotype was picked up a small number of times. The gene calls are TRBV6-2 or TRBV6-3 and TRBJ2-7, with unresolved D. This CDR3 spans 13 amino acids. V lost 4 bases and J 3 bases, leaving 10 bases between the germline ends. CDR1 MNHEY and CDR2 SVGEGT come from the germline V gene. CDR3 sequence reads: CASSSQNGYEQYF. Written as DNA, the CDR3 is TGTGCCAGCAGTTCTCAAAACGGCTACGAGCAGTACTTC.

The table lists this clonotype with a count of one. The rearrangement joins TRBV7-2 to TRBJ1-1; a weak D match, TRBD1 (5 bases). Trimming pared 1 base from V and 0 bases from J, leaving 9 bases between. The V gene's germline CDR1 is SGHTA and CDR2 FQGNSA. CDR3 length equals 15 residues. This CDR3 reads CASSLETVMNTEAFF. The CDR3 nucleotides read TGTGCCAGCAGCTTAGAGACAGTGATGAACACTGAAGCTTTCTTT.

This clonotype occurred a few times. This chain uses TRBV20-1 with TRBJ2-5; TRBD2 matches at 8 bases. With 6 bases clipped from V and 5 bases from J, the junction kept 11 bases outside the gene matches. Germline V gene lookup returns CDR1 DFQATT and CDR2 SNEGSKA (reference sequence). CDR3 size: 14 residues. CDR3 bases: TGCAGTGCCCCTGAGAGCGGGAGCGTGGAGACCCAGTACTTC. It codes for CSAPESGSVETQYF.

V gene TRBV6-5 combines with J gene TRBJ2-6; D possibly corresponds to TRBD2 (7 bases). Deletions cut 2 bases from V and 2 bases from J, with 16 bases between. The CDR3 has 18 amino acids. Germline CDR1 reads MNHEY; CDR2 reads SVGAGI. The CDR3 loop is CASSYLPGGDTGANVLTF. DNA of the CDR3: TGTGCCAGCAGTTACCTTCCTGGGGGGGACACTGGGGCCAACGTCCTGACTTTC.

J is TRBJ1-6 and V is TRBV7-6; 7 bases are shared with TRBD1. CDR3 length: 15 amino acids. J gave up 6 bases and V 5 bases, and 7 bases lay outside the gene matches. Germline lookup yields CDR1 SGHVS and CDR2 FNYEAQ. CDR3 sequence: CASSGLRDSNSPLHF. The CDR3 DNA reads as TGTGCCAGCAGCGGGCTCCGGGACAGTAATTCACCCCTCCACTTT.

V and J are TRBV6-2 or TRBV6-3 and TRBJ2-3; 14 bases are shared with TRBD2. This CDR3 has 19 amino acids. CDR1 and CDR2 (germline): MNHEY, SVGEGT. V shed 2 bases and J 6 bases; nucleotides not matched to a gene: 13. The CDR3 is CASSYRTSGRPEVSDTQYF. CDR3 nucleotide sequence: TGTGCCAGCAGTTACCGGACTAGCGGGAGGCCCGAGGTTAGCGATACGCAGTATTTT.

The rearrangement uses TRBV6-2 or TRBV6-3 and TRBJ2-1; D is possibly TRBD1 (5 bases). V gave up 10 bases and J gave up 5 bases, with 15 bases separating them. This CDR3 is built from 13 residues. Germline CDR1 and CDR2: MNHEY and SVGEGT. The CDR3 loop is CATSPQENNEQFF. CDR3 nucleotides: TGTGCCACATCCCCACAGGAAAACAATGAGCAGTTCTTC.

The rearrangement links TRBV9 to TRBJ2-1; the D gene could be TRBD1 or TRBD2 (5 bases each). The germline V and J ends were trimmed by 3 bases and 4 bases, with 14 bases remaining between them. Germline CDR1 and CDR2: SGDLS and YYNGEE. The CDR3 length is 15 residues. CDR3 sequence: CASSARGTTYNEQFF. The CDR3 coding sequence is TGTGCCAGCAGCGCCCGAGGGACCACATACAATGAGCAGTTCTTC.

In its sample, this clonotype was seen a few times. This chain connects TRBV6-5 to TRBJ2-4; 9 positions agree with TRBD1. Unmatched junction bases numbered 6, after V lost 5 bases and J lost 7 bases. The CDR3 has 14 residues. Germline V gene sequence: CDR1 MNHEY, CDR2 SVGAGI. This chain's CDR3 is CASSTSGQGNIQYF. The CDR3, as DNA: TGTGCCAGCAGTACTTCCGGACAGGGGAACATTCAGTACTTC.

The V call is TRBV2, the J call TRBJ2-3, with a weak D call TRBD2 (6 bases). Germline V gene sequence: CDR1 SNHLY, CDR2 FYNNEI. V was shortened by 11 bases and J by 2 bases, with 11 bases between the two germline ends. This CDR3 has 12 residues. CDR3 DNA sequence: TGTGCCGGCGCGGGGATCACAGATACGCAGTATTTT. The encoded protein is CAGAGITDTQYF.

J is TRBJ2-1 and V is TRBV29-1; D is ambiguous. Trimming left V 4 bases short and J 0 bases short, with 10 bases between. CDR1 is SQVTM, CDR2 ANQGSEA, per germline. The CDR3 is 14 amino acids. The DNA for the CDR3 is TGCAGCGTTGTGCGAATCAGCTCCTACAATGAGCAGTTCTTC. It is translated as CSVVRISSYNEQFF.

This clonotype was detected a few times. The chain joins TRBV29-1 to TRBJ2-7; 15 positions agree with TRBD2. The CDR3 extends over 16 amino acids. Germline CDR1 reads SQVTM; CDR2 reads ANQGSEA. V was pared by 4 bases and J by 0 bases, with 4 bases of the junction left unmatched. CDR3 sequence reads: CSVGGLAGGTSYEQYF. The DNA of the CDR3 is TGCAGCGTTGGGGGACTAGCGGGAGGTACCTCCTACGAGCAGTACTTC.

Note on this clonotype: At one end the junction does not follow the germline gene, possibly because of a read error. The chain uses TRBV29-1 and TRBJ1-1; TRBD1 might be the D (6 bases). From germline, CDR1 is SQVTM and CDR2 ANQGSEA. The CDR3 covers 15 residues. CDR3 sequence reads: CSVGGSGEGDTEAFF. The CDR3, as DNA: TGCAGCGTTGGAGGTTCGGGCGAGGGGGACACTGAGGCTTTCTTT. Combining the CDR3 with reference TRBV29-1 and TRBJ1-1 gives the whole variable domain SAVISQKPSRDICQRGTSLTIQCQVDSQVTMMFWYRQQPGQSLTLIATANQGSEATYESGFVIDKFPISRPNLTFSTLTVSNMSPEDSSIYLCSVGGSGEGDTEAFFGQGTRLTVV.